This is a list of T cell receptor beta chains from one sample in a study of chemoradiotherapy in HPV16-positive cancers. Data came from immunoSEQ multiplex PCR; TCRdb stores just in-frame clones and leaves some out. The sample includes 1,500 to 2,000 clones, roughly 85% of them seen just once. The source material was tumor tissue, sampled from a patient who underwent chemoradiotherapy. The receptors come from a human donor with HPV-associated anogenital cancer. The CDR3 runs from the conserved cysteine through the conserved F or W. Fields, in order: D gene, V gene, CDR3 protein. D genes are given only for firm matches.

-	TRBV7-6	CASSPGGYQETQYF
-	TRBV6-4	CASSDSASETSPLHF
TRBD1	TRBV7-9	CASSWGTGVEKLFF
-	TRBV28	CASSPPGYNEQFF
-	TRBV11-2	CASSRQGNTEAFF
-	TRBV6-1	CASSELAEGGNEQFF
TRBD1	TRBV28	CASPGAGGLTEAFF
-	TRBV5-5	CASSPPSGGGGEKLFF
TRBD2	TRBV28	CASESGLAGVGETQYF
-	TRBV5-6	CASSATPYEQYF
-	TRBV19	CASATPGASSGNTIYF
TRBD2	TRBV7-2	CASSLEASGTLGGQYF
-	TRBV6-1	CASSTGGNQPQHF
TRBD1	TRBV5-5	CASSSGTGRDGYTF
TRBD2	TRBV2	CASSGNSGGPGETQYF
-	TRBV6-1	CASSYQEGQYF
-	TRBV6-1	CASSEVNYEQYF
TRBD1	TRBV28	CASSPGTGIARSHYEQYF
-	TRBV27	CASSLARGNTEAFF
TRBD2	TRBV19	CASSIDRSSGTYEQYF
TRBD1	TRBV5-1	CASSSTGISGYTF
-	TRBV5-4	CASTLGGTDTQYF
TRBD1	TRBV7-2	CASSLHDRGETQYF
-	TRBV4-1	CASSQDGRGAWGETQYF
-	TRBV15	CATSRESGKGEQYF
-	TRBV2	CASSSTRGQETQYF
-	TRBV28	CASSLTGGKQPQHF
TRBD1	TRBV5-1	CASSLGQGAGTEAFF
-	TRBV4-1	CASSPTRGPFQETQYF
-	TRBV4-1	CASSQDPLGPDSTDTQYF
-	TRBV29-1	CSVEDWTVGGLNEQFF
TRBD2	TRBV28	CASSPRTTSGPMDTQYF
TRBD1	TRBV27	CASSQRQGAEAFF
-	TRBV5-6	CASTLGYLNTGELFF
-	TRBV5-1	CASSGGLGVLEGTIYF
-	TRBV25-1	CASSIGGLVYEQYF
TRBD2	TRBV7-8	CASTLSSGRAGELFF
TRBD2	TRBV19	CASSKVAGGRRDTQYF
-	TRBV4-1	CASSQDISSEAFF
-	TRBV9	CASSVAITPSENEQYF
-	TRBV7-2	CASSPSGGSNEQFF
TRBD1	TRBV5-1	CASSPPPGQGDTGELFF
-	TRBV5-5	CASSLERTNYGYTF
TRBD2	TRBV30	CAWTLWGLAGPANTGELFF